Below, 7 T cell receptor beta chains from the same sample are listed, as sequenced in a study of Graves' ophthalmopathy and Graves' hyperthyroidism. Amplification of the TCR beta CDR3 regions used RNA transcripts (as template). Scientists carried out first-round RT-PCR using HTBI primers and then a second-round multiplex PCR. TCRdb reanalysed the multiplex PCR reads using MiXCR and keeps one entry per CDR3 protein. This sample yields about 1.1 million distinct CDR3 sequences, of which about 35% are seen a single time; approximately 12% belongs to the top ten. Sample: peripheral blood or thyroid tissue (not recorded which). The origin of the receptors is an adult man with Graves' hyperthyroidism.

The J gene is TRBJ1-6, the V gene TRBV6-6; 8 bases match TRBD1. The CDR3 sequence is 14 residues long. CDR1 is MNHNY and CDR2 is SVGAGI in the germline V gene (reference sequence). With V trimmed by 3 bases and J by 10 bases, 5 bases remained unmatched. The DNA of the CDR3 is TGTGCCAGCAGTTATGGGGCAGGGGGCTCACCCCTCCACTTT. Translated: CASSYGAGGSPLHF.

This clonotype was seen ten or more times. The rearrangement joins TRBV7-2 to TRBJ2-5; TRBD2 might be the D (5 bases). With 5 bases removed from V and 5 bases from J, the gap between germline ends came to 18 bases. Germline CDR1 is SGHTA and CDR2 is FQGNSA. This CDR3 is built from 15 residues. DNA of the CDR3: TGTGCCAGCAGCAACCCCCGACCCGCGGGTGAGACCCAGTACTTC. It specifies CASSNPRPAGETQYF.

The sample holds many counts of this clonotype. The V gene is TRBV2, the J gene TRBJ1-5, with TRBD1 matching 9 bases. J gave up 4 bases and V 4 bases, and 2 bases lay outside the gene matches. This CDR3 has 14 amino acids. Per germline, CDR1 SNHLY and CDR2 FYNNEI. CDR3 region: CASSGDRANQPQHF. DNA of the CDR3: TGTGCCAGCAGTGGGGACAGGGCAAATCAGCCCCAGCATTTT.

This clonotype occurred many times. J is TRBJ1-4 and V is TRBV9; 9 nucleotides match TRBD1. Germline CDR1 reads SGDLS; CDR2 reads YYNGEE. V gave up 4 bases and J gave up 8 bases; unmatched junction bases: 9. This CDR3 comprises 15 residues. CDR3: CASSISGTGREKLFF. The CDR3 DNA sequence: TGTGCCAGCAGCATCTCCGGGACAGGGCGGGAAAAACTGTTTTTT.

The CDR3 region is CAIKGTGNDEQYF. In DNA, the CDR3 is TGTGCCATCAAGGGGACAGGGAACGACGAGCAGTACTTC. The V call is TRBV10-3, the J call TRBJ2-7, with TRBD1 matching over 9 bases. In germline, CDR1 is ENHRY, CDR2 SYGVKD. V lost 7 bases and J lost 5; bases outside the gene matches: 6. This CDR3 is built from 13 residues.

This clonotype was seen repeatedly, ten times or more. This chain joins TRBV7-8 and TRBJ1-5; no clear D gene. V lost 5 bases to trimming and J lost 3 bases, with 8 bases between them. CDR1 and CDR2 (germline): SGHVS, FQNEAQ. The CDR3 consists of 13 residues. This chain's CDR3 is CASSEQINQPQHF. CDR3 in DNA: TGTGCCAGCAGCGAACAGATCAATCAGCCCCAGCATTTT.

A few counts support this clonotype. This chain uses TRBV6-2 or TRBV6-3 with TRBJ1-6; unclear D gene. Trimming left V 6 bases short and J 6 bases short, with 12 bases between. CDR3 length equals 14 residues. Per germline, CDR1 MNHEY and CDR2 SVGEGT. The CDR3 spells CASRFLGANSPLHF. CDR3 DNA sequence: TGTGCCAGCAGATTCCTCGGCGCTAATTCACCCCTCCACTTT.